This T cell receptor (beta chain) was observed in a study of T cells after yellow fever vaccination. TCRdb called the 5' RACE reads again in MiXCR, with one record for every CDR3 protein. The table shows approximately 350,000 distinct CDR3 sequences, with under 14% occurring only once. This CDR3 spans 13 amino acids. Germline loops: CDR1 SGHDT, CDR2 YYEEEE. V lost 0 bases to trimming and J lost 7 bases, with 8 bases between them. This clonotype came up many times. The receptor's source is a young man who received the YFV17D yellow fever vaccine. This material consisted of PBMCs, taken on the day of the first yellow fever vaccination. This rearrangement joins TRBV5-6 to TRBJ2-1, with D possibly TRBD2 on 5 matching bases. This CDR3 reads CASSLGRRNEQFF. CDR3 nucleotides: TGTGCCAGCAGCTTGGGGAGGCGGAATGAGCAGTTCTTC.